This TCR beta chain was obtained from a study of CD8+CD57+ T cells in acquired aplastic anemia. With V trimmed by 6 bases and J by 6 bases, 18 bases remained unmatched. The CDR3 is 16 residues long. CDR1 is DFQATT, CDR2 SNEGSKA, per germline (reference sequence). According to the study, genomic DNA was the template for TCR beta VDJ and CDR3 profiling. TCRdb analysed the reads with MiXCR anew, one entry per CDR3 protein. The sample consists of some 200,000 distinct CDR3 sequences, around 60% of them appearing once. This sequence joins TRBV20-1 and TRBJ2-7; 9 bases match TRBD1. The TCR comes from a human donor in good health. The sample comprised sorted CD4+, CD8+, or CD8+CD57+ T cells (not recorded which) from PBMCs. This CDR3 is CSARQGGGQGNPEQYF. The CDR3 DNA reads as TGCAGTGCAAGACAGGGGGGGGGACAGGGTAATCCCGAGCAGTACTTC.